This TCR beta chain emerged from a study of T cell responses to AZD1222 COVID-19 vaccine. General study results and limits: Reportedly, nearly half of unique spike TCRs recognized epitopes outside B.1.351/B.1.1.7 mutations. Every sample of the repertoires postdated the peak T cell response.

Trimming took 0 bases from V and 4 from J; bases not matched to a gene: 9. Looked up from germline, CDR1 is SGHRS and CDR2 is YFSETQ. There are 17 residues in the CDR3. On this clone itself: Its antigen is not identified.

Profiled with immunoSEQ multiplex PCR; TCRdb holds only in-frame clones, not every one. The sample records about 110,000 clones, roughly 87% being singletons. The rearrangement uses TRBV5-1 and TRBJ1-4, with 7 bases matching TRBD1. The sample in question was peripheral blood, obtained 28 days after the second AZD1222 dose. The receptor was isolated from an adult who received the AZD1222 COVID-19 vaccine. The CDR3 coding sequence is TGCGCCAGCAGCTTGGCGGTCGGGGCAGGGGGTAATGAAAAACTGTTTTTT. Translating gives CASSLAVGAGGNEKLFF. Drawing the rest from reference TRBV5-1 and TRBJ1-4, the complete variable domain is KAGVTQTPRYLIKTRGQQVTLSCSPISGHRSVSWYQQTPGQGLQFLFEYFSETQRNKGNFPGRFSGRQFSNSRSEMNVSTLELGDSALYLCASSLAVGAGGNEKLFFGSGTQLSVL.